One sample yielded the 18 T cell receptor beta chains listed below, sequenced in a study of identifying expanded T cells in peripheral blood. Clones were sequenced by immunoSEQ multiplex PCR, and TCRdb holds only the in-frame ones, with some missing. The table records some 100,000 clones, 88% of them present only once. The sequencing sample was made of blood. These receptors all stem from a person aged 18 to 75 in good health.

J is TRBJ2-7 and V is TRBV9, with D possibly being TRBD1 or TRBD2 (5 bases each). Trimming left V 0 bases short and J 8 bases short, with 9 bases between. The CDR3 contains 12 residues. Germline V CDR1 and CDR2: SGDLS, YYNGEE. CDR3 protein: CASSVEEGKQYF. The CDR3 region has the DNA TGTGCCAGCAGCGTAGAAGAGGGGAAGCAGTACTTC.

This clone is a singleton in its sample. The chain recombines TRBV4-2 with TRBJ2-1; 10 bases line up with TRBD1. CDR3 length equals 15 residues. Per the germline V gene, CDR1 is LGHNA and CDR2 is YNFKEQ. V shed 3 bases, J shed 8 bases, and the junction held 7 bases outside the gene matches. In nucleotides, the CDR3 is TGTGCCAGCAGCCAGGCCGGGACAGGGGTCTATGAGCAGTTCTTC. Translation gives CASSQAGTGVYEQFF.

The genes are TRBV9 and TRBJ2-3, with D unresolved. The germline V gene has CDR1 SGDLS and CDR2 YYNGEE. V was clipped by 3 bases and J by 0 bases, with 17 bases between them. This CDR3 region has 17 residues. For the CDR3, the DNA is TGTGCCAGCAGCGCCTACGCGTCATTTCCTAGCACAGATACGCAGTATTTT. This codes for CASSAYASFPSTDTQYF.

The chain joins TRBV4-3 to TRBJ2-7, with D maybe TRBD2 (6 bases). The germline V gene has CDR1 LGHNA and CDR2 YSLEER. This CDR3 comprises 13 residues. V shed 1 base and J shed 4 bases, with 8 bases lying between them. CDR3 region: CASSQGLDYEQYF. In nucleotides, the CDR3 is TGCGCCAGCAGCCAAGGACTAGATTACGAGCAGTACTTC.

The CDR3 DNA reads as TGTGCCACCCGGACAGGAGTCGGATTTCGTGGCTCCTACAATGAGCAGTTCTTC. Translation gives CATRTGVGFRGSYNEQFF. The chain uses TRBV19 and TRBJ2-1; TRBD1 matches at 7 bases. The length of the CDR3 is 18 residues. In germline, CDR1 is LNHDA, CDR2 SQIVND (reference sequence). J gave up 0 bases and V 10 bases, and 18 bases lay outside the gene matches.

The V and J genes are TRBV19 and TRBJ2-1; D unresolved. Germline-derived CDR1 and CDR2 are LNHDA and SQIVND (reference sequence). V was pared by 3 bases and J by 10 bases, with 7 bases between. The CDR3 spans 11 residues. DNA for the CDR3: TGTGCCAGTAGTATCGCGGTAGAGCAGTTCTTC. Translation gives CASSIAVEQFF.

The rearrangement uses TRBV11-2 and TRBJ1-1; D gene uncertain. CDR3 length: 14 amino acids. With 3 bases removed from V and 1 base from J, the gap between germline ends came to 9 bases. The germline V gene encodes CDR1 SGHAT and CDR2 FQNNGV. The CDR3 DNA is TGTGCCAGCAGCTTTGGCAGAGCGAACACTGAAGCTTTCTTT. Its protein is CASSFGRANTEAFF. The whole variable domain, remainder taken from reference TRBV11-2 and TRBJ1-1, is EAGVAQSPRYKIIEKRQSVAFWCNPISGHATLYWYQQILGQGPKLLIQFQNNGVVDDSQLPKDRFSAERLKGVDSTLKIQPAKLEDSAVYLCASSFGRANTEAFFGQGTRLTVV.

The sample holds a few counts of this clone. Germline is not matched at one junction end, which may reflect a read error. The chain couples TRBV5-4 to TRBJ1-2; the D is unclear. Germline-derived CDR1 and CDR2 are SGHNT and YYREEE (reference sequence). CDR3 length: 8 amino acids. The CDR3 region is CASSSKSF. In DNA form, the CDR3 reads TGTGCCAGCAGCTCCAAGTCCTTC.

This chain's CDR3 is CASNPRGQPQHF. DNA for the CDR3: TGTGCCAGTAACCCCAGGGGCCAGCCCCAGCATTTT. The rearrangement links TRBV19 to TRBJ1-5; D is perhaps TRBD1 (6 bases). The CDR3 sequence is 12 residues long. Germline V gives CDR1 LNHDA, CDR2 SQIVND (reference sequence). V gave up 7 bases and J gave up 7 bases, with 11 bases separating them.

This chain uses TRBV5-1 with TRBJ1-1; 8 positions match TRBD1. The V gene's germline CDR1 is SGHRS and CDR2 YFSETQ. Trimming took 3 bases from V and 1 from J; bases not matched to a gene: 5. The CDR3 has 15 amino acids. Here the CDR3 reads CASSSQGQANTEAFF. The CDR3 DNA reads TGCGCCAGCAGCTCACAGGGACAGGCGAACACTGAAGCTTTCTTT. The full variable domain, in which reference TRBV5-1 and TRBJ1-1 provide the parts outside the CDR3, is KAGVTQTPRYLIKTRGQQVTLSCSPISGHRSVSWYQQTPGQGLQFLFEYFSETQRNKGNFPGRFSGRQFSNSRSEMNVSTLELGDSALYLCASSSQGQANTEAFFGQGTRLTVV.

This chain links TRBV7-2 with TRBJ2-1, with 8 bases identical to TRBD2. Germline CDR1 and CDR2: SGHTA and FQGNSA. The CDR3 contains 15 residues. Trimming at V came to 8 bases and at J to 4 bases, leaving 10 bases not matched to a gene. CDR3 residues: CASEPRRGGYNEQFF. The CDR3 region has the DNA TGTGCCAGCGAGCCCCGACGGGGGGGATACAATGAGCAGTTCTTC.

V usage is TRBV7-9 and J usage is TRBJ1-1, with 7 positions matching TRBD1. Trimming at V came to 5 bases and at J to 6 bases, leaving 15 bases not matched to a gene. This CDR3 is built from 16 residues. The germline V gene encodes CDR1 SEHNR and CDR2 FQNEAQ (reference sequence). CDR3 sequence (DNA): TGTGCCAGCAGCCTAGAACGGCCCACAGGGGTCCCTGAAGCTTTCTTT. Residues: CASSLERPTGVPEAFF. Supplemented by reference TRBV7-9 and TRBJ1-1, the full variable domain reads DTGVSQNPRHKITKRGQNVTFRCDPISEHNRLYWYRQTLGQGPEFLTYFQNEAQLEKSRLLSDRFSAERPKGSFSTLEIQRTEQGDSAMYLCASSLERPTGVPEAFFGQGTRLTVV.

The genes are TRBV5-6 and TRBJ2-1; 8 bases map to TRBD2. CDR3 length: 19 amino acids. The V and J ends lost 2 bases and 0 bases, in that order; junction bases with no gene match: 13. Germline CDR1 SGHDT, CDR2 YYEEEE. The DNA for the CDR3 is TGTGCCAGCAGCTTAATGGGGGTAGCGGGGCTAAGCTCCTACAATGAGCAGTTCTTC. Protein sequence: CASSLMGVAGLSSYNEQFF.

The chain links TRBV7-6 to TRBJ1-1; TRBD1 matches at 8 bases. The CDR3 is made up of 14 amino acids. The germline CDR1 and CDR2 sequences are SGHVS and FNYEAQ. The V gene end was trimmed by 4 bases and the J gene end by 4 bases; junction bases not matched to a gene: 5. CDR3: CASSSRGLGTEAFF. Written as DNA, the CDR3 is TGTGCCAGCAGCTCCAGGGGGCTGGGCACTGAAGCTTTCTTT.

This chain uses TRBV5-1 with TRBJ1-2, with D perhaps TRBD1 (5 bases). The V gene's germline CDR1 is SGHRS and CDR2 YFSETQ. The V end lost 5 bases, the J end lost 4 bases, and 9 bases lay between the germline ends. The CDR3 totals 12 residues. CDR3 region: CASSPQGYGYTF. The CDR3 coding sequence is TGCGCCAGCAGTCCCCAGGGCTATGGCTACACCTTC.

V usage is TRBV2 and J usage is TRBJ1-6; 12 bases align to TRBD1. V lost 3 bases and J lost 7; bases outside the gene matches: 7. The CDR3 contains 17 residues. CDR1 and CDR2 (germline): SNHLY, FYNNEI. CDR3 sequence reads: CASSDWDRGRRNSPLHF. As DNA, the CDR3 is TGTGCCAGCAGTGACTGGGACAGGGGGCGAAGGAATTCACCCCTCCACTTT.

This clone is a singleton in its sample. This chain connects TRBV19 to TRBJ1-4, with D hard to call. Germline V CDR1 and CDR2: LNHDA, SQIVND (reference sequence). V was trimmed by 5 bases and J by 0 bases, leaving 1 base between them. The CDR3 runs to 12 residues. CDR3 nucleotide sequence: TGTGCCAGTAGTCCAACTAATGAAAAACTGTTTTTT. Translated, it gives CASSPTNEKLFF.

The chain has TRBV6-6 and TRBJ2-2, with D possibly being TRBD1 (6 bases). The V end was cut by 2 bases, the J end by 1 base, with 8 bases between. The CDR3 extends over 15 amino acids. Germline CDR1 is MNHNY and CDR2 is SVGAGI (reference sequence). The CDR3 region has the DNA TGTGCCAGCAGTTACAGCAGGGGGAACACCGGGGAGCTGTTTTTT. As protein: CASSYSRGNTGELFF.